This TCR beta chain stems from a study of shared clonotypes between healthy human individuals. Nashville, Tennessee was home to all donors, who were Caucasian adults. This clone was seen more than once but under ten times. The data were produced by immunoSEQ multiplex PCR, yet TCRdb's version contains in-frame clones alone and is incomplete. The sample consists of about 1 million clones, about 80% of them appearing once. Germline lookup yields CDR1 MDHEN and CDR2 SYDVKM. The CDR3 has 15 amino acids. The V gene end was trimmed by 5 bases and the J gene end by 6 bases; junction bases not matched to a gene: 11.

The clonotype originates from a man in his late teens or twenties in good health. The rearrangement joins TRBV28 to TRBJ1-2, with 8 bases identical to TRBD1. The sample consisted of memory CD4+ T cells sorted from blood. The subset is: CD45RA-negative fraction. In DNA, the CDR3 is TGTGCCAGCAGTGTCGACAGGGGAATGATAGATGGCTACACCTTC. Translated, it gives CASSVDRGMIDGYTF.